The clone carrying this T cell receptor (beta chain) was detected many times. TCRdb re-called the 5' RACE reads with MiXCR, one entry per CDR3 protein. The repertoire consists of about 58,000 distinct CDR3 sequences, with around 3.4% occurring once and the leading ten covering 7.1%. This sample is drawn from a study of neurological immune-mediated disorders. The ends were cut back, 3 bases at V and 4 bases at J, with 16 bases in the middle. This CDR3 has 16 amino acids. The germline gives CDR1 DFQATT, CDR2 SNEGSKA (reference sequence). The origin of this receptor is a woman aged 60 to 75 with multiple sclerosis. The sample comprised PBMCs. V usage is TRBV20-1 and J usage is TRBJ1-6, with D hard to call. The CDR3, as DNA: TGCAGTGCTAGGGAGAGAGGAAGGGCGTATAATTCACCCCTCCACTTT. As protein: CSARERGRAYNSPLHF.